Listed here are 2 T cell receptor beta chains from one sample, sequenced in a study of cytomegalovirus exposure and HLA in healthy donors. PCR used 60 Vbeta primers and 13 Jbeta primers. The data were produced by immunoSEQ multiplex PCR, yet TCRdb's version contains in-frame clones alone and is incomplete. This sample has roughly 130,000 clones, with around two thirds found just once. The source material was PBMCs. The receptors shown here come from a young man in good health and CMV-seropositive.

A few counts support this clone. The chain recombines TRBV29-1 with TRBJ1-1; D possibly corresponds to TRBD1 (6 bases). The CDR3 sequence is 12 residues long. The V and J ends lost 7 bases and 1 base respectively, with 10 bases between them. The germline gives CDR1 SQVTM, CDR2 ANQGSEA. The CDR3 coding sequence is TGCAGCGCTATGACAGGGAACACTGAAGCTTTCTTT. Residues: CSAMTGNTEAFF.

This sequence joins TRBV15 and TRBJ1-5; tentatively, D is TRBD1 (6 bases). Trimming took off 0 bases at V and 4 bases at J, with 10 bases between the two ends. The CDR3 is made up of 15 amino acids. Germline-derived CDR1 and CDR2 are LNHNV and YYDKDF (reference sequence). The CDR3 reads CATSREQGGNQPQHF. DNA for the CDR3: TGTGCCACCAGCAGAGAACAGGGAGGGAATCAGCCCCAGCATTTT.